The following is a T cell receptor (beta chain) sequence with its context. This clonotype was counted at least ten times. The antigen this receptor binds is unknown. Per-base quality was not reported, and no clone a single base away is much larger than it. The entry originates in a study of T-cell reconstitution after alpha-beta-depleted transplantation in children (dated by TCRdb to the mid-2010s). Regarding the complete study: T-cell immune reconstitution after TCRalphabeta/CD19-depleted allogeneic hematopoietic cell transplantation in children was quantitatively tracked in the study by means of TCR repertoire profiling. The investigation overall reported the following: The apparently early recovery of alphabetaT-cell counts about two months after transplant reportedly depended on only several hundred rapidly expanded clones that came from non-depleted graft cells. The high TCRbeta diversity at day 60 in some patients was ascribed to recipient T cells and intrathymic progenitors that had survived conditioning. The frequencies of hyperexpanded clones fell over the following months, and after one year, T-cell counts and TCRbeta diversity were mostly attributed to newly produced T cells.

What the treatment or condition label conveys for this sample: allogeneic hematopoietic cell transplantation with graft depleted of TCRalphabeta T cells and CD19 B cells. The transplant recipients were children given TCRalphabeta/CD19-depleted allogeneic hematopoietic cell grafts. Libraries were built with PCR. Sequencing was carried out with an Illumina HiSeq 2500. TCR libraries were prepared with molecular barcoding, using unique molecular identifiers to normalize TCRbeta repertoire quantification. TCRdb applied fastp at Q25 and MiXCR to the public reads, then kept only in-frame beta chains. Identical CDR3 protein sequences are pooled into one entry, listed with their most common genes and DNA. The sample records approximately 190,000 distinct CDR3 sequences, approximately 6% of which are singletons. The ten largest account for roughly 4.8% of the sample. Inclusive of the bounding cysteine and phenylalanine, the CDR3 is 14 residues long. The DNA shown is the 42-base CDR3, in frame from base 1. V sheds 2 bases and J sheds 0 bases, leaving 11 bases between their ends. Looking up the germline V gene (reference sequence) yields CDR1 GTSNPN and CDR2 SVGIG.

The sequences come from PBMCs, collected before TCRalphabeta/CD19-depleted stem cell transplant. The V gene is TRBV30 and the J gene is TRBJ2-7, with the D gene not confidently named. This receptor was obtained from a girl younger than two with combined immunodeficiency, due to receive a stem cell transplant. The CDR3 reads CAWSWVGSSYEQYF. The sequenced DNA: TGTGCCTGGAGTTGGGTGGGGTCCTCCTACGAGCAGTACTTC. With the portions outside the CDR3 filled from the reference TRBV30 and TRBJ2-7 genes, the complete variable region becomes SQTIHQWPATLVQPVGSPLSLECTVEGTSNPNLYWYRQAAGRGLQLLFYSVGIGQISSEVPQNLSASRPQDRQFILSSKKLLLSDSGFYLCAWSWVGSSYEQYFGPGTRLTVT.